Shown below are 11 T cell receptor beta chains from a single sample sequenced in a study of spatial heterogeneity in lung cancer. The time point is: sample taken at primary tumor resection. TCRdb ran MiXCR on the 5' RACE reads and lists one entry per CDR3 protein. The sample records about 10,000 distinct CDR3 sequences, about 8.5% being singletons. Whole-study results and caveats: The study found that expanded intratumoral alpha and beta TCR counts tracked tumor mutation counts.

No antigen has been assigned to these receptors. The material sequenced was lung tumor tissue, taken at surgery. The receptor source for this set is a male donor with early-stage non-small cell lung cancer.

CDR3 loop: CSARVGTGISKGTEAFF. In DNA, the CDR3 is TGCAGTGCTAGGGTCGGGACAGGGATTTCCAAGGGGACTGAAGCTTTCTTT. The chain combines TRBV20-1 with TRBJ1-1; TRBD1 matches 9 bases. V was pared by 3 bases and J by 5 bases, with 16 bases of the junction left unmatched. The CDR3 runs 17 residues. Germline V lookup: CDR1 DFQATT, CDR2 SNEGSKA (reference sequence).

The table lists this clonotype with a few counts. The chain recombines TRBV7-2 with TRBJ2-7; 9 bases line up with TRBD1. Trimming removed 1 base from V and 2 bases from J; junction bases left unmatched: 3. The CDR3 runs 15 residues. From germline, CDR1 is SGHTA and CDR2 FQGNSA. The DNA for the CDR3 is TGTGCCAGCAGCTTAGAGGGACAGGGCGCCTACGAGCAGTACTTC. Amino acids: CASSLEGQGAYEQYF.

A few counts support this clonotype. The J gene is TRBJ2-4, the V gene TRBV10-3; 9 nucleotides align to TRBD1. CDR3 length: 16 residues. After removal of 0 bases from V and 6 bases from J, the junction contained 6 bases not matched to a gene. The V gene's germline CDR1 is ENHRY and CDR2 SYGVKD. The chain's CDR3 is CAISESWDRVVNIQYF. The CDR3, as DNA: TGTGCCATCAGTGAGTCGTGGGACAGGGTCGTAAACATTCAGTACTTC.

This clonotype appeared many times. The V call is TRBV10-3, the J call TRBJ1-1, with a possible D match to TRBD1 (6 bases). CDR1 is ENHRY and CDR2 is SYGVKD in the germline V gene. The CDR3 runs to 13 residues. Trimming shortened V by 2 bases and J by 5 bases, and 9 bases separated the two germline ends. The CDR3 here is CAISEGQLTEAFF. CDR3 coding DNA: TGTGCCATCAGTGAGGGACAGTTGACTGAAGCTTTCTTT.

This clonotype was seen at least ten times. V and J are TRBV7-2 and TRBJ2-2, with a tentative D call TRBD2 (5 bases). The CDR3 covers 17 residues. CDR1 is SGHTA and CDR2 is FQGNSA in the germline V gene. V shed 5 bases and J shed 5 bases, with 21 bases lying between them. The CDR3 DNA reads as TGTGCCAGCAGCCTAAGGGCGAGGGCCGTGGCAACCGGGGAGCTGTTTTTT. It translates to CASSLRARAVATGELFF.

At least ten counts were recorded for this clonotype. The J gene is TRBJ2-5, the V gene TRBV5-1, with D possibly called TRBD1 or TRBD2 (6 bases each). The ends were cut back, 3 bases at V and 6 bases at J, with 12 bases in the middle. The CDR3 sequence is 13 residues long. In germline, CDR1 is SGHRS, CDR2 YFSETQ. The chain's CDR3 is CASSSTGRQTQYF. Written as DNA, the CDR3 is TGCGCCAGCAGCTCCACAGGGAGGCAGACCCAGTACTTC.

The chain uses TRBV9 and TRBJ2-7; TRBD2 agrees at 11 bases. V lost 4 bases and J lost 2; bases outside the gene matches: 5. The CDR3 consists of 15 residues. CDR1 is SGDLS and CDR2 is YYNGEE in the germline V gene. The CDR3 is CASSPGLAVTYEQYF. The CDR3 bases are TGTGCCAGCAGCCCGGGACTAGCGGTTACCTACGAGCAGTACTTC.

The CDR3 is CSPFKTGSEAFF. The CDR3 DNA sequence: TGCAGTCCTTTTAAGACAGGGTCTGAAGCTTTCTTT. This chain joins TRBV20-1 and TRBJ1-1, with 7 positions matching TRBD1. The germline V gene encodes CDR1 DFQATT and CDR2 SNEGSKA (reference sequence). V lost 8 bases and J lost 6; bases outside the gene matches: 9. The CDR3 is 12 amino acids.

This sequence joins TRBV5-1 and TRBJ1-1, with TRBD1 identical over 11 bases. The junction had 4 bases not matched to a gene; V was cut back by 2 bases and J by 4 bases. Per the germline V gene, CDR1 is SGHRS and CDR2 is YFSETQ. This CDR3 is built from 15 residues. The CDR3 here is CASSFSGQGVTEAFF. CDR3 DNA: TGCGCCAGCAGCTTTTCGGGACAGGGGGTCACTGAAGCTTTCTTT.

This clonotype showed up many times. The V and J genes are TRBV29-1 and TRBJ2-7; D unclear. The CDR3 is 12 residues long. Germline assignment: CDR1 SQVTM and CDR2 ANQGSEA. V lost 5 bases and J lost 2, with 10 bases in between. The CDR3 protein is CSVRGDAYEQYF. The DNA for the CDR3 is TGCAGCGTTCGTGGGGATGCCTACGAGCAGTACTTC.

The chain recombines TRBV5-1 with TRBJ2-5; D uncertain. Germline V gene lookup returns CDR1 SGHRS and CDR2 YFSETQ. Deletions cut 0 bases from V and 4 bases from J, with 10 bases between. CDR3 length equals 14 residues. CDR3 protein: CASSLVSIGETQYF. Here the CDR3 DNA reads TGCGCCAGCAGCTTGGTTTCGATAGGAGAGACCCAGTACTTC.